The following is a TCR beta chain sequence with its context. Its antigen is as yet unknown. The data stem from a study of T cell responses to AZD1222 COVID-19 vaccine. About the study: Second-dose timings of about 4 or about 12 weeks were pooled.

Sequencing was performed with immunoSEQ multiplex PCR; in TCRdb, only in-frame clones are kept and a portion is missing. The data contain some 140,000 clones, 80% to 95% of them singletons. The V and J ends lost 3 bases and 9 bases respectively, with 8 bases between them. CDR1 is LGHDT, CDR2 YNNKEL, per germline (reference sequence). The CDR3 extends over 12 amino acids. Study-level findings and limits: Without day 14 samples, only post-peak T cell repertoires were studied. Clonal diversity may have been underestimated in mostly white British donors.

V and J are TRBV3-1 (or the pseudogene TRBV3-2) and TRBJ2-2; TRBD1 or TRBD2 may be the D gene (5 bases each). The clonotype comes from an adult in good health. Source: peripheral blood, taken on day 0 of AZD1222 vaccination. The CDR3 DNA reads as TGTGCCAGCAGCCAGGGGGACCGGGAGCTGTTTTTT. This encodes CASSQGDRELFF.